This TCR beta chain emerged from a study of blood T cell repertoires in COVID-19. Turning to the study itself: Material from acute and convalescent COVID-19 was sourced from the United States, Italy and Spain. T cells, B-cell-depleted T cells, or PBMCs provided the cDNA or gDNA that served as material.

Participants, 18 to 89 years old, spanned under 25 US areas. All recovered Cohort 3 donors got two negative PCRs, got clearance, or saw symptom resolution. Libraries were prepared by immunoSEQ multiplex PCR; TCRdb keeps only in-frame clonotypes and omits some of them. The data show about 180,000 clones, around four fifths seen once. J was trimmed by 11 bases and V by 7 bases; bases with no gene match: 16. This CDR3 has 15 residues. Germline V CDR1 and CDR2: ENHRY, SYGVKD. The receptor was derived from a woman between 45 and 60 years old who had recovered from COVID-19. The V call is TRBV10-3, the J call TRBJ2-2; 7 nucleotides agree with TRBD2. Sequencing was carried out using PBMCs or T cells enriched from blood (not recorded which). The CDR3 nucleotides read TGTGCCATCAACGGGGGAAAGAGCGGGGAAGTAGAGCTGTTTTTT. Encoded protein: CAINGGKSGEVELFF.